These T cell receptor beta chains were read from a single sample in a study of T-cell memory formation after mild COVID-19. TCRdb independently ran MiXCR on the 5' RACE reads; one entry per CDR3 protein. This sample has roughly 190,000 distinct CDR3 sequences, with roughly a tenth found just once. Sequencing was performed on PBMCs or a T cell subset sorted from them (not recorded which). Receptors originate from a man between 18 and 29 years old who had mild COVID-19 (a few samples of this study predate the infection). Cell type and time point are not known. CDR3s include the opening cysteine and the closing phenylalanine or tryptophan. Part of the rows lack a size; the others show once, few, many or a class for expanded clones.

j_call | v_call | clone_size | cdr3_aa
TRBJ2-3 | TRBV27 | NA | CASSLVGKGDTQYF
TRBJ2-3 | TRBV5-1 | NA | CASSSGLVIDTQYF
TRBJ2-3 | TRBV7-2 | NA | CASSLAAGYTDTQYF
TRBJ1-1 | TRBV12-3/TRBV12-4 | NA | CASSPWDRLNTEAFF
TRBJ2-5 | TRBV7-6 | many | CASTLDRAETQYF
TRBJ1-5 | TRBV5-1 | once | CASRFGPRRNQPQHF
TRBJ1-5 | TRBV4-3 | NA | CASSPGQGPNQPQHF
TRBJ2-7 | TRBV5-1 | many | CASSTGLAASYEQYF
TRBJ1-5 | TRBV12-3/TRBV12-4 | few | CASSATGHQPQHF
TRBJ2-2 | TRBV5-1 | NA | CASTQRPGPDGELFF
TRBJ2-3 | TRBV14 | NA | CASSHIRLAGRSDTQYF
TRBJ2-3 | TRBV5-1 | few | CASSFMTGATDTQYF
TRBJ2-3 | TRBV3-1 | many | CATARDPSFDTQYF
TRBJ2-2 | TRBV7-2 | few | CASSPVRGPGELFF
TRBJ1-1 | TRBV18 | NA | CASSPQSRGALTEAFF
TRBJ2-3 | TRBV7-7 | many | CASSLGLAGSTDTQYF
TRBJ2-2 | TRBV2 | NA | CASSRVGVGRTGELFF
TRBJ2-5 | TRBV28 | few | CASTPGAQETQYF
TRBJ2-3 | TRBV29-1 | NA | CSVGTGTGSADTQYF
TRBJ2-7 | TRBV15 | NA | CATSRDWGSDEQYF
TRBJ1-1 | TRBV12-3/TRBV12-4 | few | CASSPQTDLGTEAFF
TRBJ1-2 | TRBV5-1 | few | CASSARSGPGNYGYTF
TRBJ2-5 | TRBV7-2 | NA | CASSGHQGETQYF
TRBJ1-2 | TRBV6-5 | few | CASSYSRQGYGYTF
TRBJ2-2 | TRBV7-8 | few | CASSLVPAGATNTGELFF
TRBJ2-7 | TRBV3-1 | NA | CASSHGGAEQYF
TRBJ1-1 | TRBV7-2 | NA | CASSFGRGTEAFF
TRBJ1-1 | TRBV15 | few | CATSRGGTGGANTEAFF
TRBJ2-5 | TRBV4-3 | NA | CASSPLDGGTQYF
TRBJ2-1 | TRBV28 | many | CASNEAGPYNEQFF